What follows are 3 T cell receptor beta chains derived from one specimen sequenced in a study of cytomegalovirus exposure and HLA in healthy donors. PCR primers comprised 60 Vbeta and 13 Jbeta primers. Clones were sequenced by immunoSEQ multiplex PCR, and TCRdb holds only the in-frame ones, with some missing. The sample yields 90,000 to 100,000 clones, over 60% seen once. The sequenced material came from PBMCs. The receptors were gathered from a boy between 10 and 17 years old in good health and CMV-seropositive.

The chain joins TRBV4-3 to TRBJ2-1; 14 nucleotides match TRBD2. The CDR3 length is 17 residues. Trimming at V came to 1 base and at J to 9 bases, leaving 8 bases not matched to a gene. The germline CDR1 and CDR2 sequences are LGHNA and YSLEER. The CDR3 loop reads CASSQGRPGLAGVEQFF. The CDR3 DNA follows: TGCGCCAGCAGCCAAGGCCGACCGGGACTAGCGGGAGTTGAGCAGTTCTTC.

V is TRBV5-1 and J is TRBJ2-7; 11 bases agree with TRBD1. Germline V gene data show CDR1 as SGHRS and CDR2 as YFSETQ. J gave up 4 bases and V 6 bases, and 9 bases lay outside the gene matches. This CDR3 is built from 15 residues. The CDR3 protein is CASNTGTGGPYEQYF. DNA of the CDR3: TGCGCCAGCAACACCGGGACAGGGGGACCTTACGAGCAGTACTTC.

V gene TRBV18 combines with J gene TRBJ2-7, with 9 bases that match TRBD2. CDR1 and CDR2 from the germline V gene are KGHSH and LQKENI. The length of the CDR3 is 17 residues. V was pared by 3 bases and J by 0 bases, with 9 bases of the junction left unmatched. CDR3 sequence (DNA): TGTGCCAGCTCACCCCCAGCGGGAGCGGGGGGCTCCTACGAGCAGTACTTC. Encoded protein: CASSPPAGAGGSYEQYF.